This is a list of T cell receptor beta chains from one sample in a study of OX40 agonist ivuxolimab in advanced cancers. The repertoire was sequenced with immunoSEQ multiplex PCR; TCRdb's copy has only in-frame clones and lacks some. Of approximately 27,000 clones in the sample, 79% were seen once. The material sequenced was CD4+ or CD8+ T cells sorted from blood, taken in a trial of the OX40 agonist ivuxolimab. The source of these receptors is an adult with an advanced solid tumor such as melanoma, head and neck, liver or kidney cancer. Each CDR3 is given with its conserved first and last residue. A D gene is named only where the DNA matches it firmly. For some rows the clone size is stated as once, few or many, or as a class when expanded; others skip it.

J: TRBJ1-2; D: -; V: TRBV19; size: -; CDR3: CASSTPTEVPRYGYTF; DNA: TGTGCCAGTAGTACCCCCACAGAGGTCCCCCGTTATGGCTACACCTTC
J: TRBJ1-6; D: -; V: TRBV5-1; size: few; CDR3: CASTAQSNSPLHF; DNA: TGCGCCAGCACGGCCCAGTCAAATTCACCCCTCCACTTT
J: TRBJ1-1; D: -; V: TRBV7-3; size: -; CDR3: CASSQGASEAFF; DNA: TGTGCCAGCAGCCAGGGAGCCTCTGAAGCTTTCTTT
J: TRBJ2-2; D: -; V: TRBV5-1; size: -; CDR3: CASSLDKGQRTGELFF; DNA: TGCGCCAGCAGCTTGGATAAAGGACAGAGAACCGGGGAGCTGTTTTTT
J: TRBJ2-7; D: -; V: TRBV28; size: -; CDR3: CASSFNMVELSYEQYF; DNA: TGTGCCAGCAGTTTTAATATGGTAGAACTCTCCTACGAGCAGTACTTC
J: TRBJ2-5; D: TRBD1; V: TRBV14; size: -; CDR3: CASSQIMGQGTGTQYF; DNA: TGTGCCAGCAGCCAAATAATGGGTCAGGGGACAGGGACCCAGTACTTC
J: TRBJ1-2; D: -; V: TRBV19; size: few; CDR3: CASSIEGRSYTF; DNA: TGTGCCAGTAGTATAGAGGGGCGAAGCTACACCTTC
J: TRBJ2-1; D: -; V: TRBV18; size: -; CDR3: CASSHTTRDSGSSYNEQFF; DNA: TGTGCCAGCTCCCATACTACTAGGGACAGCGGGAGCTCCTACAATGAGCAGTTCTTC
J: TRBJ1-2; D: -; V: TRBV30; size: -; CDR3: CAWSTDTNYGYTF; DNA: TGTGCCTGGAGTACGGACACCAACTATGGCTACACCTTC
J: TRBJ1-1; D: -; V: TRBV10-3; size: -; CDR3: CAIRDGNTEAFF; DNA: TGTGCCATCAGGGACGGGAACACTGAAGCTTTCTTT
J: TRBJ2-7; D: -; V: TRBV5-1; size: -; CDR3: CASSLGGYEQYF; DNA: TGCGCCAGCAGCTTGGGTGGCTACGAGCAGTACTTC
J: TRBJ2-7; D: TRBD2; V: TRBV28; size: -; CDR3: CASSPPHQAGAGYEQYF; DNA: TGTGCCAGCAGTCCACCCCATCAAGCGGGGGCGGGCTACGAGCAGTACTTC
J: TRBJ1-4; D: -; V: TRBV5-1; size: -; CDR3: CASSLGATNEKLFF; DNA: TGCGCCAGCAGCTTGGGGGCAACTAATGAAAAACTGTTTTTT
J: TRBJ2-1; D: -; V: TRBV14; size: -; CDR3: CASSQDGRIEQFF; DNA: TGTGCCAGCAGCCAAGATGGGCGGATTGAGCAGTTCTTC
J: TRBJ2-7; D: -; V: TRBV18; size: few; CDR3: CASSPTVQGSGEQYF; DNA: TGTGCCAGCTCACCCACCGTACAGGGTTCGGGAGAGCAGTACTTC
J: TRBJ2-1; D: -; V: TRBV7-7; size: few; CDR3: CASSLGTSPPYNEQFF; DNA: TGTGCCAGCAGCCTGGGGACTTCCCCACCGTACAATGAGCAGTTCTTC
J: TRBJ1-2; D: -; V: TRBV27; size: -; CDR3: CASSFRIAGLYGYTF; DNA: TGTGCCAGCAGTTTCCGGATCGCAGGCTTATATGGCTACACCTTC
J: TRBJ1-5; D: -; V: TRBV2; size: -; CDR3: CASSGGGTRNQPQHF; DNA: TGTGCCAGCAGTGGGGGCGGGACCCGAAATCAGCCCCAGCATTTT
J: TRBJ2-1; D: -; V: TRBV19; size: -; CDR3: CASSIVGNEQFF; DNA: TGTGCCAGTAGTATAGTAGGGAATGAGCAGTTCTTC
J: TRBJ2-7; D: -; V: TRBV28; size: -; CDR3: CASSLSQSSYEQYF; DNA: TGTGCCAGCAGTTTGAGTCAGAGCTCCTACGAGCAGTACTTC
J: TRBJ1-2; D: TRBD1; V: TRBV7-9; size: few; CDR3: CASSSQGAHYGYTF; DNA: TGTGCCAGCAGCAGTCAGGGGGCCCACTATGGCTACACCTTC
J: TRBJ1-4; D: -; V: TRBV4-2; size: -; CDR3: CASSSQATNEKLFF; DNA: TGTGCCAGCAGCTCCCAGGCAACTAATGAAAAACTGTTTTTT
J: TRBJ1-2; D: TRBD1; V: TRBV9; size: -; CDR3: CASSEPTGQVFRYTF; DNA: TGTGCCAGCAGCGAGCCCACCGGACAGGTTTTCCGCTACACCTTC
J: TRBJ2-5; D: -; V: TRBV7-8; size: few; CDR3: CASSLAVSKETQYF; DNA: TGTGCCAGCAGCTTAGCGGTCTCTAAAGAGACCCAGTACTTC
J: TRBJ2-7; D: TRBD2; V: TRBV5-6; size: few; CDR3: CASSVWTSGRSYEQYF; DNA: TGTGCCAGCAGCGTCTGGACTAGCGGTCGCTCCTACGAGCAGTACTTC
J: TRBJ2-7; D: TRBD1; V: TRBV7-9; size: -; CDR3: CASSEYAGTGDYEQYF; DNA: TGTGCCAGCAGCGAATACGCCGGGACAGGGGACTACGAGCAGTACTTC